A single sample gave rise to the 18 T cell receptor beta chains below, sequenced in a study of blood T cell repertoires in COVID-19. Measured with immunoSEQ multiplex PCR; TCRdb has only the in-frame clones, and not every one. In the table there are 250,000 or so clones, around 90% of which are singletons. The sequenced sample consisted of PBMCs or T cells enriched from blood (not recorded which). The receptors were gathered from a man aged 35-49 years who had been exposed to COVID-19.

This sequence joins TRBV14 and TRBJ2-5, with a possible D match to TRBD2 (6 bases). The CDR3 extends over 14 amino acids. The germline gives CDR1 SGHDN, CDR2 FVKESK. V was pared by 1 base and J by 5 bases, with 11 bases between. DNA for the CDR3: TGTGCCAGCAGCCAAGCGCTCGGAGGGGAGACCCAGTACTTC. Translated, it gives CASSQALGGETQYF.

This clone has just one count. V is TRBV5-6 and J is TRBJ2-2, with D perhaps TRBD2 (6 bases). Trimming removed 3 bases at V and 5 bases at J, with 23 bases between. This CDR3 has 18 residues. Germline CDR1 reads SGHDT; CDR2 reads YYEEEE. CDR3 in DNA: TGTGCCAGCAGCTCCTTAACGAGTTGGGGGGAAGTGACCGGGGAGCTGTTTTTT. Amino acids: CASSSLTSWGEVTGELFF.

The chain carries TRBV5-4 and TRBJ2-3; a possible D gene is TRBD2 (5 bases). This CDR3 has 16 residues. The V gene lost 3 bases and the J gene lost 4 bases, with 18 bases spanning the gap. CDR1 SGHNT and CDR2 YYREEE come from the germline V gene (reference sequence). The CDR3 DNA follows: TGTGCCAGCAGCTCGAGAGCGGTTAATCCCCCAGATACGCAGTATTTT. It yields the protein CASSSRAVNPPDTQYF.

This clone was seen once. V and J are TRBV6-5 and TRBJ2-1; the D gene is possibly TRBD1 (5 bases). Germline assignment: CDR1 MNHEY and CDR2 SVGAGI. With 4 bases removed from V and 6 bases from J, the gap between germline ends came to 13 bases. CDR3 length: 14 amino acids. The CDR3 region is CASSSGRRGNEQFF. The DNA for the CDR3 is TGTGCCAGCAGTTCGGGCCGAAGGGGCAATGAGCAGTTCTTC.

This clone has more than one count but fewer than ten. V gene TRBV3-1 (or the pseudogene TRBV3-2) combines with J gene TRBJ2-7, with 8 bases identical to TRBD2. The germline CDR1 and CDR2 sequences are LGHDT and YNNKEL (reference sequence). Trimming at V came to 4 bases and at J to 5 bases, leaving 13 bases not matched to a gene. This CDR3 contains 16 residues. The CDR3 nucleotides read TGTGCCAGCAGCCCCCTCGGGGGGGATGGTGGCGACGAGCAGTACTTC. Its translation is CASSPLGGDGGDEQYF.

The chain has TRBV5-1 and TRBJ2-1, with 9 nucleotides matching TRBD2. V was pared by 6 bases and J by 5 bases, with 6 bases of the junction left unmatched. The CDR3 totals 14 residues. Germline assignment: CDR1 SGHRS and CDR2 YFSETQ. CDR3 DNA sequence: TGCGCCAGCAACTGGGTAGCGGGAGACAATGAGCAGTTCTTC. Amino acids: CASNWVAGDNEQFF. Drawing the rest from reference TRBV5-1 and TRBJ2-1, the complete variable domain is KAGVTQTPRYLIKTRGQQVTLSCSPISGHRSVSWYQQTPGQGLQFLFEYFSETQRNKGNFPGRFSGRQFSNSRSEMNVSTLELGDSALYLCASNWVAGDNEQFFGPGTRLTVL.

The gene calls are TRBV7-3 and TRBJ1-3; D unclear. Trimming cost V 2 bases and J 2 bases, with 10 bases left between them. The germline V gene has CDR1 SGHTA and CDR2 FQGTGA. This CDR3 has 15 residues. The CDR3 DNA reads as TGTGCCAGCAGCTTAGGCCCGTTCCCTGGAAACACCATATATTTT. This encodes CASSLGPFPGNTIYF.

The chain links TRBV6-5 to TRBJ2-6; no firm D call. The CDR3 is 15 residues long. The V end lost 0 bases, the J end lost 0 bases, and 3 bases lay between the germline ends. Per germline, CDR1 MNHEY and CDR2 SVGAGI. In DNA form, the CDR3 reads TGTGCCAGCAGTTACTCTAACTCTGGGGCCAACGTCCTGACTTTC. Residues: CASSYSNSGANVLTF.

The chain recombines TRBV6-4 with TRBJ1-2; 8 positions match TRBD1. CDR1 and CDR2 (germline): MRHNA, SNTAGT. The CDR3 contains 16 residues. J lost 4 bases, V lost 6 bases, and 13 bases had no gene match. The CDR3 sequence is CASRTRGRGPLYGYTF. CDR3 in DNA: TGTGCCAGCAGGACCCGGGGCAGGGGGCCTCTCTATGGCTACACCTTC.

V is TRBV10-3 and J is TRBJ2-2, with 8 nucleotides matching TRBD2. V was clipped by 10 bases and J by 4 bases; unmatched bases: 11. Germline V gene data show CDR1 as ENHRY and CDR2 as SYGVKD. The CDR3 is 15 amino acids. The chain's CDR3 is CATRALAGITGELFF. The CDR3 nucleotides read TGTGCCACCCGGGCCTTAGCGGGGATCACCGGGGAGCTGTTTTTT.

V usage is TRBV2 and J usage is TRBJ1-4, with 9 positions matching TRBD1. Germline V lookup: CDR1 SNHLY, CDR2 FYNNEI. This CDR3 region has 15 residues. V shed 1 base, J shed 10 bases, and the junction held 7 bases outside the gene matches. The CDR3 region is CASSEVLQGAGKLFF. The CDR3 coding sequence is TGTGCCAGCAGTGAAGTCTTACAGGGGGCGGGAAAACTGTTTTTT.

The rearrangement uses TRBV5-1 and TRBJ1-6, with D possibly TRBD1 on 5 matching bases. This CDR3 has 13 residues. CDR1 and CDR2 (germline): SGHRS, YFSETQ. Trimming removed 2 bases from V and 10 bases from J, with 10 bases in between. As DNA, the CDR3 is TGCGCCAGCAGCTTTCAGGGTGTATCACCCCTCCACTTT. The encoded protein is CASSFQGVSPLHF.

The chain is built from TRBV19 and TRBJ1-6, with 7 bases lining up with TRBD1. V was clipped by 6 bases and J by 10 bases; unmatched bases: 15. This CDR3 contains 16 residues. CDR1 and CDR2 from the germline V gene are LNHDA and SQIVND (reference sequence). The CDR3 DNA follows: TGTGCCAGTAGGGAAACCTTTACAGGGGCCGGATCACCCCTCCACTTT. As protein: CASRETFTGAGSPLHF. Based on the CDR3 plus reference TRBV19 and TRBJ1-6, the full variable domain is DGGITQSPKYLFRKEGQNVTLSCEQNLNHDAMYWYRQDPGQGLRLIYYSQIVNDFQKGDIAEGYSVSREKKESFPLTVTSAQKNPTAFYLCASRETFTGAGSPLHFGNGTRLTVT.

The J gene is TRBJ1-5, the V gene TRBV2; unclear D gene. V was shortened by 6 bases and J by 2 bases, with 11 bases between the two germline ends. Per germline, CDR1 SNHLY and CDR2 FYNNEI. CDR3 length: 14 residues. The CDR3 spells CASSYKRGNQPQHF. The CDR3 DNA reads TGTGCCAGCAGCTATAAGCGGGGCAATCAGCCCCAGCATTTT.

This clone was detected only once. The V gene is TRBV4-1, the J gene TRBJ2-7, with D perhaps TRBD1 (7 bases). The CDR3 consists of 12 residues. CDR1 MGHRA and CDR2 YSYEKL come from the germline V gene. V shed 4 bases and J shed 7 bases, with 11 bases lying between them. The CDR3 DNA follows: TGCGCCAGCAGCCCGCAGGGGGGAGAGCAGTACTTC. Its translation: CASSPQGGEQYF.

The chain joins TRBV28 to TRBJ2-2; TRBD1 agrees at 8 bases. The CDR3 contains 14 residues. The trim removed 8 bases at V and 2 bases at J, leaving 4 bases unmatched. From germline, CDR1 is MDHEN and CDR2 SYDVKM. For the CDR3, the DNA is TGTGCCAGCGGCGCAGGGGGCAACACCGGGGAGCTGTTTTTT. Translated: CASGAGGNTGELFF. The full variable domain, with the rest looked up from reference TRBV28 and TRBJ2-2, is DVKVTQSSRYLVKRTGEKVFLECVQDMDHENMFWYRQDPGLGLRLIYFSYDVKMKEKGDIPEGYSVSREKKERFSLILESASTNQTSMYLCASGAGGNTGELFFGEGSRLTVL.

The V and J genes are TRBV11-3 and TRBJ2-7; TRBD2 aligns across 9 bases. The CDR3 length is 20 residues. From germline, CDR1 is SGHNT and CDR2 YENEEA. V was clipped by 0 bases and J by 3 bases; unmatched bases: 18. DNA for the CDR3: TGTGCCAGCAGCTTAGATTCCCATAGGAACTTAATGACTAGCGGCTACGAGCAGTACTTC. It yields the protein CASSLDSHRNLMTSGYEQYF.

The J gene is TRBJ1-2, the V gene TRBV5-1, with TRBD1 matching over 7 bases. This CDR3 spans 14 amino acids. CDR1 SGHRS and CDR2 YFSETQ come from the germline V gene. With V trimmed by 4 bases and J by 6 bases, 9 bases remained unmatched. This CDR3 reads CASSTPTGKDGYTF. The CDR3 nucleotides read TGCGCCAGCAGCACTCCGACAGGGAAGGATGGCTACACCTTC.